Listed below are T cell receptor beta chains from one sample, sequenced in a study of shared clonotypes between healthy human individuals. TCRdb's copy holds only in-frame clones and misses some; the assay was immunoSEQ multiplex PCR. The table records millions of clones, 90% to 95% of them present only once. The sample taken for sequencing was naive CD4+ T cells sorted from blood. The receptor source for this set is a man between 18 and 35 years old in good health. The CDR3 runs from the conserved cysteine through the conserved F or W. Fields, in order: J gene, clone size, D gene, V gene, CDR3 DNA, CDR3 protein. The D gene is left open where the match is weak. A row's size may be missing; if present it is once, few, many or a size class.

>TRBJ2-5|.|TRBD1|TRBV30
TGTGCCTGGAGGGAGACAGGGGGCGCTAGGAAAGAGACCCAGTACTTC
CAWRETGGARKETQYF
>TRBJ2-1|.|TRBD2|TRBV11-2
TGTGCCAGCAGCTTAGCCGCGACTAGCGGGAATGAGCAGTTCTTC
CASSLAATSGNEQFF
>TRBJ2-7|.|.|TRBV11-2
TGTGCCAGCAGCACCCCTTCCTACGAGCAGTACTTC
CASSTPSYEQYF
>TRBJ2-3|.|.|TRBV20-1
TGCAGTCCTAAGATCACAGATACGCAGTATTTT
CSPKITDTQYF
>TRBJ1-4|.|TRBD1|TRBV13
TGTGCCAGCAGCCCCCCTCAAAGTCCGGGACAGGGGGCTGGAAAACTGTTTTTT
CASSPPQSPGQGAGKLFF
>TRBJ1-4|.|TRBD1|TRBV28
TGTGCCAGCAGACAAAGACAGGGTGATAATGAAAAACTGTTTTTT
CASRQRQGDNEKLFF
>TRBJ2-3|once|.|TRBV6-5
TGTGCCGGGGAAAGGCCATCTTCTAGCACAGATACGCAGTATTTT
CAGERPSSSTDTQYF
>TRBJ2-5|.|TRBD1|TRBV4-3
TGCGCCAGCAGCCACGGGACAGGGGCCCTACCCGCACAAGAGACCCAGTACTTC
CASSHGTGALPAQETQYF
>TRBJ1-1|.|.|TRBV2
TGTGCCAGCAGTGTCGGCAGTAACACTGAAGCTTTCTTT
CASSVGSNTEAFF
>TRBJ1-6|.|TRBD1|TRBV2
TGTGCCAGCAGTGTTCGGGGACAGGGAGTAAATTCACCCCTCCACTTT
CASSVRGQGVNSPLHF
>TRBJ1-3|.|.|TRBV19
TGTGCCAGTAGTTTGGGCTGGGGAAACACCATATATTTT
CASSLGWGNTIYF
>TRBJ2-5|.|.|TRBV5-1
TGCGCCAGCAGCTTGTGGGTCGGAGTCCAAGAGACCCAGTACTTC
CASSLWVGVQETQYF
>TRBJ1-2|.|.|TRBV6-5
TGTGCCAGCAGTCCCGGGACGGCCAATGGCGGCTACACCTTC
CASSPGTANGGYTF
>TRBJ1-1|.|.|TRBV10-3
TGTGCCATCAGTGGTGGGAGGTCAGGTGAAGCTTTCTTT
CAISGGRSGEAFF
>TRBJ2-2|.|.|TRBV7-9
TGTGCCAGCAGCCCCCTTGGGACGAACACCGGGGAGCTGTTTTTT
CASSPLGTNTGELFF
>TRBJ2-7|.|.|TRBV7-2
TGTGCCAGCAGCTTAAAAGGGAACGAGCAGTACTTC
CASSLKGNEQYF
>TRBJ2-7|.|TRBD1|TRBV30
TGTGCCTGGAACCGGGACAGCTACGAGCAGTACTTC
CAWNRDSYEQYF
>TRBJ2-5|once|.|TRBV27
TGTGCCAGCAGGCTCCGGGCGGGCCAAGAGACCCAGTACTTC
CASRLRAGQETQYF